A selection of T cell receptor beta chains follows, all from one sample in a study of OX40 agonist ivuxolimab in advanced cancers. Method: immunoSEQ multiplex PCR; TCRdb's copy keeps in-frame clones and lacks some. The sample records some 8,300 clones, about 69% being singletons. Source: CD4+ or CD8+ T cells sorted from blood, taken in a trial of the OX40 agonist ivuxolimab. Receptors were obtained from an adult with an advanced solid tumor such as melanoma, head and neck, liver or kidney cancer. CDR3s include the opening cysteine and the closing phenylalanine or tryptophan. D genes are given only for firm matches. Some rows mark clone size as missing; the rest say once, few, many or name a class of expanded clone.

J: TRBJ1-2
D: TRBD1
V: TRBV9
size: NA
length: 17
DNA: TGTGCCAGCAGCGCACCTTCTACAGGGGGCGTTAACTATGGCTACACCTTC
CDR3: CASSAPSTGGVNYGYTF

J: TRBJ2-2
D: NA
V: TRBV6-6
size: NA
length: 13
DNA: TGTGCCAGCAGTTCCCATGGGGCCGGGGAGCTGTTTTTT
CDR3: CASSSHGAGELFF

J: TRBJ1-6
D: NA
V: TRBV27
size: NA
length: 16
DNA: TGTGCCAGCAGTTTCCAGCTTGGGGGAGGGGATTCACCCCTCCACTTT
CDR3: CASSFQLGGGDSPLHF

J: TRBJ2-1
D: NA
V: TRBV13
size: few
length: 15
DNA: TGTGCCAGCAGGTCGGGGGGCACTAACTACAATGAGCAGTTCTTC
CDR3: CASRSGGTNYNEQFF

J: TRBJ2-2
D: TRBD2
V: TRBV6-1
size: few
length: 14
DNA: TGTGCCAGCAGTCCGGGGGGGGACACCGGGGAGCTGTTTTTT
CDR3: CASSPGGDTGELFF

J: TRBJ1-6
D: NA
V: TRBV5-4
size: once
length: 18
DNA: TGTGCCAGCAGCGATCGGCAGGAGGACACGAAACGTAATTCAGGCCTCCACTTT
CDR3: CASSDRQEDTKRNSGLHF

J: TRBJ2-7
D: NA
V: TRBV5-4
size: NA
length: 14
DNA: TGTGCCAGCAGGTTTTGGGGGGGCGGTTACGAGCAGTACTTC
CDR3: CASRFWGGGYEQYF

J: TRBJ1-4
D: TRBD1
V: TRBV18
size: once
length: 17
DNA: TGTGCCAGCTCACCTAATATTTGGGACAGGGGCCCCGCGCGACTGTTTTTT
CDR3: CASSPNIWDRGPARLFF

J: TRBJ2-2
D: NA
V: TRBV2
size: NA
length: 15
DNA: TGTGCCAGTCGTCTCGGTCCAGCGGTCGCCGGGGAGCTGTTTTTT
CDR3: CASRLGPAVAGELFF

J: TRBJ2-3
D: NA
V: TRBV7-9
size: NA
length: 14
DNA: TGTGCCATAGAGGGCAATGCTAGCACAGATACGCAGTATTTT
CDR3: CAIEGNASTDTQYF

J: TRBJ2-1
D: NA
V: TRBV5-1
size: NA
length: 14
DNA: TGCGCCAGCAGCTTGGTATTAGCTTTAGATGAGCAGTTCTTC
CDR3: CASSLVLALDEQFF

J: TRBJ1-2
D: TRBD1
V: TRBV9
size: NA
length: 17
DNA: TGTGCCAGCAGCTCGACAGGGGGAGGGAAGGCTAACTATGGCTACACCTTC
CDR3: CASSSTGGGKANYGYTF

J: TRBJ2-3
D: TRBD2
V: TRBV10-1
size: NA
length: 17
DNA: TGCGCCAGCAGTGGGACTAGCGGGGGGACTAGCACAGATACGCAGTATTTT
CDR3: CASSGTSGGTSTDTQYF

J: TRBJ1-2
D: NA
V: TRBV9
size: NA
length: 14
DNA: TGTGCCAGCAGCGCCGGGACCTTGGGCCGTGGCTACACCTTC
CDR3: CASSAGTLGRGYTF

J: TRBJ2-3
D: TRBD1
V: TRBV11-1
size: few
length: 15
DNA: TGTGCCAGCAGCTTGACAGGGATGAGGGGAGATACGCAGTATTTT
CDR3: CASSLTGMRGDTQYF

J: TRBJ2-3
D: TRBD2
V: TRBV12-5
size: NA
length: 16
DNA: TGTGCTAGTGGTTTGGTACTAGCGGGAGGCACAGATACGCAGTATTTT
CDR3: CASGLVLAGGTDTQYF

J: TRBJ1-5
D: NA
V: TRBV6-4
size: few
length: 12
DNA: TGTGCCAGACCCCGGGGCCCACAGCCCCAGCATTTT
CDR3: CARPRGPQPQHF

J: TRBJ2-7
D: NA
V: TRBV10-3
size: once
length: 15
DNA: TGTGCCATCAGTGATTGGGTGGACACAACCTACGAGCAGTACTTC
CDR3: CAISDWVDTTYEQYF

J: TRBJ2-3
D: NA
V: TRBV12-5
size: NA
length: 15
DNA: TGTGCTAGTGGTTTGGACAGGGTTAGCACAGATACGCAGTATTTT
CDR3: CASGLDRVSTDTQYF

J: TRBJ1-1
D: NA
V: TRBV7-9
size: NA
length: 16
DNA: TGTGCCAGCAGCTTAGGGGGGCTAGGGGCAGGCACTGAAGCTTTCTTT
CDR3: CASSLGGLGAGTEAFF

J: TRBJ2-3
D: NA
V: TRBV9
size: NA
length: 14
DNA: TGTGCCAGCAGCGTAGCTGGGGTTTCAGATACGCAGTATTTT
CDR3: CASSVAGVSDTQYF

J: TRBJ1-6
D: NA
V: TRBV27
size: NA
length: 16
DNA: TGTGCCAGCAGTCCCGGATTCGGGGGAGGTAATTCACCCCTCCACTTT
CDR3: CASSPGFGGGNSPLHF

J: TRBJ1-4
D: NA
V: TRBV4-2
size: NA
length: 11
DNA: TGTGCCAGCAGCCTGGCAGAAAAACTGTTTTTT
CDR3: CASSLAEKLFF

J: TRBJ2-7
D: NA
V: TRBV11-2
size: NA
length: 12
DNA: TGTGCCATCCGCGGGCTACACGGCGAGCAGTACTTC
CDR3: CAIRGLHGEQYF

J: TRBJ2-4
D: NA
V: TRBV27
size: NA
length: 18
DNA: TGTGCCAGCAGTGAATCCTCGGGGACCATCCTAGCCAAAAACATTCAGTACTTC
CDR3: CASSESSGTILAKNIQYF

J: TRBJ1-1
D: NA
V: TRBV28
size: NA
length: 12
DNA: TGTGCCAGCAGCCTCGAGGGGACTGAAGCTTTCTTT
CDR3: CASSLEGTEAFF

J: TRBJ2-7
D: NA
V: TRBV5-4
size: NA
length: 12
DNA: TGTGCCAGCAGCTCTGGGACCTACGAGCAGTACTTC
CDR3: CASSSGTYEQYF